Described below is a single TCR beta chain sequence and its context. Antigen unknown. This record comes from a study of identical twins. V dropped 8 bases and J dropped 3 bases, with 19 bases sitting between them. The length of the CDR3 is 15 residues. From the 5' RACE reads, TCRdb called clonotypes with MiXCR, one entry per CDR3 protein. The table has roughly 250,000 distinct CDR3 sequences, more than 12% seen once; the top ten hold approximately 8.2%. Study results and caveats: Whereas memory repertoires showed no such difference, abundant cord blood beta clonotypes carried fewer insertions.

In every case, the donor was a healthy Caucasian. The sequence derives from a woman younger than 35 in good health. V and J are TRBV12-3 or TRBV12-4 and TRBJ2-5; perhaps D is TRBD1 or TRBD2 (6 bases each). Specimen: memory (CD45RO+) T cells sorted from blood. This chain's CDR3 is CASLGGFWGEETQYF. The CDR3 DNA reads as TGTGCCAGCTTGGGGGGCTTCTGGGGAGAAGAGACCCAGTACTTC.